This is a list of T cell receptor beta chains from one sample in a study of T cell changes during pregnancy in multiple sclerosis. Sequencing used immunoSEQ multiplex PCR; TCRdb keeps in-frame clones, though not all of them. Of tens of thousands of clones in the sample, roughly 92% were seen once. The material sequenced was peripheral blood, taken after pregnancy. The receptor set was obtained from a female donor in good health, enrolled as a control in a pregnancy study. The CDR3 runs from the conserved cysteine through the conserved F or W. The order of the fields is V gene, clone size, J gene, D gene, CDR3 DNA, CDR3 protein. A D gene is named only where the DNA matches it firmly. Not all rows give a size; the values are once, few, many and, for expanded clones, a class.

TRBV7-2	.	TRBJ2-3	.	TGTGCCAGCAGCTTAATCGGCACAGATACGCAGTATTTT	CASSLIGTDTQYF
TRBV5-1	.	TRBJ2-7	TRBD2	TGCGCCAGCAGCTTAGCGGGGGGAACTTCCTACGAGCAGTACTTC	CASSLAGGTSYEQYF
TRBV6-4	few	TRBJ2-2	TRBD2	TGTGCCAGCAGTGACTCGAGCGGGGGGGAAAACACCGGGGAGCTGTTTTTT	CASSDSSGGENTGELFF
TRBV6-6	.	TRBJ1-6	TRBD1	TGTGCCAGCAGTTACTCGACAGGGAGGAATTCACCCCTCCACTTT	CASSYSTGRNSPLHF
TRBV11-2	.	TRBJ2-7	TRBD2	TGTGCCAGCAGCCCCCGACTAGCGGGAGCTCGGGACGAGCAGTACTTC	CASSPRLAGARDEQYF
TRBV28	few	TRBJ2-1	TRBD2	TGTGCCAGCAGTTTATGGACTAGCGTTGATGAGCAGTTCTTC	CASSLWTSVDEQFF
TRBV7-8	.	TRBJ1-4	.	TGTGCCAGCAGCTTTAGGGGCCATAATGAAAAACTGTTTTTT	CASSFRGHNEKLFF
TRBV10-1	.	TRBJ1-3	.	TGCGCCAGCCCCACACAAATCCGGACGGCGGGCCACACCATATATTTT	CASPTQIRTAGHTIYF
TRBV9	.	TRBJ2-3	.	TGTGCCAGCAGCCCTGAGGGTGACACAGATACGCAGTATTTT	CASSPEGDTDTQYF
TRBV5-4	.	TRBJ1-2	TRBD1	TGTGCCAGCAGCAACGGACAGGAAATAGATGGCTACACCTTC	CASSNGQEIDGYTF
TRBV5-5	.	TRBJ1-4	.	TGTGCCAGCAGCCTGTGGCAGGGCGGCGTTGGGGAAAAACTGTTTTTT	CASSLWQGGVGEKLFF
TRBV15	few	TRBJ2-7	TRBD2	TGTGCCACCAGCAGAGATCTAGCGGGAGCTCGCGAGCAGTACTTC	CATSRDLAGAREQYF
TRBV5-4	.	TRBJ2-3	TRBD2	TGTGCCAGCAGCTCCGGACTAGCGGGGGCCCGCACAGATACGCAGTATTTT	CASSSGLAGARTDTQYF
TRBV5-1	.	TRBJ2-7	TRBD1	TGCGCCAGCAGCTCCGACGTAATTGACAGGGGGCCGCCCTACGAGCAGTACTTC	CASSSDVIDRGPPYEQYF
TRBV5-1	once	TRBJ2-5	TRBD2	TGCGCCAGCAGCTTGACTAGCGGGGTTCAAGAGACCCAGTACTTC	CASSLTSGVQETQYF
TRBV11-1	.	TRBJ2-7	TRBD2	TGTGCCAGCATAGGAACGACTAGCAACGAGCAGTACTTC	CASIGTTSNEQYF
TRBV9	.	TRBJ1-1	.	TGTGCCAGCAGCAAAGCTCCGGAGGGAGCTTTCTTT	CASSKAPEGAFF
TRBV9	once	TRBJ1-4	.	TGTGCCAGCAGCCCTCCCCAGGGGACGTTGCATGAAAAACTGTTTTTT	CASSPPQGTLHEKLFF
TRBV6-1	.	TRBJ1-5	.	TGTGCCAGCAGTGAACTTAAGCAGGTCTTTAGCAATCAGCCCCAGCATTTT	CASSELKQVFSNQPQHF
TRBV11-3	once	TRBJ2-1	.	TGTGCCAGCAGCTTAGAATCGTACAATGAGCAGTTCTTC	CASSLESYNEQFF
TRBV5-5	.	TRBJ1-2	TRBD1	TGTGCCAGCAGCCCGGGGACAGGGAGTAGGGGCTACACCTTC	CASSPGTGSRGYTF
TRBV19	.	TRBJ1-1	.	TGTGCCAGTAGTATCCAGGGGCGAGATACAGCTTTCTTT	CASSIQGRDTAFF
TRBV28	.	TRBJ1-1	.	TGTGCCAGCACCCGGGGGATCTTGAACACTGAAGCTTTCTTT	CASTRGILNTEAFF
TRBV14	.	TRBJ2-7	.	TGTGCCAGCAGTCTTAGCGGTTCCTCCTACGAGCAGTACTTC	CASSLSGSSYEQYF
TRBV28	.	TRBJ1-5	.	TGTGCCAGCAGTTTTCGAGGATGGAATCAGCCCCAGCATTTT	CASSFRGWNQPQHF
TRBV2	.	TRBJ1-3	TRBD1	TGTGCCAGCAGCCTCAGTCGACAGGGCTCGGGAAACACCATATATTTT	CASSLSRQGSGNTIYF
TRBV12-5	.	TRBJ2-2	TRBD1	TGTGCTAGTGGATCTCCGGGACAGTCGGGGGAGCTGTTTTTT	CASGSPGQSGELFF
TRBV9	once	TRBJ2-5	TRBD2	TGTGCCAGCAGCGTAGTAGCGGGGGCTCAAGAGACCCAGTACTTC	CASSVVAGAQETQYF
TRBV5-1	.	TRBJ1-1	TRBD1	TGCGCCAGCAGGACACAGGGGGGCGCGGCGAACACTGAAGCTTTCTTT	CASRTQGGAANTEAFF
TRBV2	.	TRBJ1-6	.	TGTGCCAGCGAAGGAGGAAATTCACCCCTCCACTTT	CASEGGNSPLHF
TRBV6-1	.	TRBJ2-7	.	TGTGCCAGCAGTGAAGGACTTTCCTACGAGCAGTACTTC	CASSEGLSYEQYF
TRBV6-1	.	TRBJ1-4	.	TGTGCCAGCCAGGAGGGAACTAATGAAAAACTGTTTTTT	CASQEGTNEKLFF
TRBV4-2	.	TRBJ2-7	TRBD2	TGTGCCAGCAGCCCCGGGACTAGCGGGGGGGCCTTATCCTACGAGCAGTACTTC	CASSPGTSGGALSYEQYF
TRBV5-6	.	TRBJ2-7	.	TGTGCCAGCAGCTTAGGAGACGAGCAGTACTTC	CASSLGDEQYF
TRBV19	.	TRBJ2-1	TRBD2	TGTGCCAGTAGTATGTCGGTGGGACTAGCGGGAGTGGACAATGAGCAGTTCTTC	CASSMSVGLAGVDNEQFF
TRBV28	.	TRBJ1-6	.	TGTGCCAGCAGTTTATGGCAGGATCCGGGGTCACCCCTCCACTTT	CASSLWQDPGSPLHF
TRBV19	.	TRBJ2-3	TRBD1	TGTGCCACCAGGGGGCAGTTTGTCGCAGATACGCAGTATTTT	CATRGQFVADTQYF
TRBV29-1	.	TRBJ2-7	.	TGCAGCGTTGAAGATCCCACGAGAACCTACGAGCAGTACTTC	CSVEDPTRTYEQYF
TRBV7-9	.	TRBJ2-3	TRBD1	TGTGCCAGCAGAGGAGTGGGACAGTCCACAGATACGCAGTATTTT	CASRGVGQSTDTQYF
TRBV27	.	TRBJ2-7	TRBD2	TGTGCCAGCAGTTTAGCGGGGGTCTACGAGCAGTACTTC	CASSLAGVYEQYF
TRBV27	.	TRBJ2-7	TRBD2	TGTGCCAGCGGTATAGCGGGAAGGACCGAGCAGTACTTC	CASGIAGRTEQYF
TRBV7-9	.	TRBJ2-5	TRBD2	TGTGCCAGCAGCTTAGAAGCGGGGCAAGAGACCCAGTACTTC	CASSLEAGQETQYF
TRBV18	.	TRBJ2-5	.	TGTGCCGGATCGGGTTCTGTGGAGACCCAGTACTTC	CAGSGSVETQYF
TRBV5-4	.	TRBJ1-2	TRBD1	TGTGCCAGCACCCCGGACAGGGCTAACTATGGCTACACCTTC	CASTPDRANYGYTF
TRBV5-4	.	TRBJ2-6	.	TGTGCCAGCAGCTTGGGGAGGGGGCTAGGCGGGGCCAACGTCCTGACTTTC	CASSLGRGLGGANVLTF
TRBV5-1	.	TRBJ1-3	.	TGCGCCAGCAGCTTGGGGACAGCTAAAGCCCCCATATATTTT	CASSLGTAKAPIYF
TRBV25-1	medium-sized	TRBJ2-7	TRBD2	TGTGCCAGCAGTGAATGGACTAGCGGCTACGAGCAGTACTTC	CASSEWTSGYEQYF
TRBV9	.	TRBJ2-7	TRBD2	TGTGCCAGCAGCGCCGGACTAGCGGGAGTCTACGAGCAGTACTTC	CASSAGLAGVYEQYF
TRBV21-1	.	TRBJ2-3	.	TGTGCCAGCAGCAAACTTCGGCGACTAGCGGGAGTTTCCACAGATACGCAGTATTTT	CASSKLRRLAGVSTDTQYF
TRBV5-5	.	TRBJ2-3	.	TGTGCCAGCAGTTGGAGGAGAGATACGCAGTATTTT	CASSWRRDTQYF
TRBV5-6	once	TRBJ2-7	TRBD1	TGTGCCAGCAGCCACCCCGGGACAGGGCACTACGAGCAGTACTTC	CASSHPGTGHYEQYF
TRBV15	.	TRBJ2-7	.	TGTGCCACCAGCAGAGAAAGGGTGGGGAGCTCCTACGAGCAGTACTTC	CATSRERVGSSYEQYF
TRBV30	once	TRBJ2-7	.	TGTGCCTGGAGGAGGGATTACGAGCAGTACTTC	CAWRRDYEQYF
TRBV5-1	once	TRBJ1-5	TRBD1	TGCGCCAGCAGCCCGGGGACAGGTACATCATATCAGCCCCAGCATTTT	CASSPGTGTSYQPQHF
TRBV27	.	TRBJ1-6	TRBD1	TGTGCCAGCAGTCGTTCGACAGGGAAAACGATACCCCTCCACTTT	CASSRSTGKTIPLHF
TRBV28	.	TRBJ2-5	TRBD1	TGTGCCAGCAGTCGGGGACAGTACCAAGAGACCCAGTACTTC	CASSRGQYQETQYF
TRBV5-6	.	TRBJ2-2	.	TGTGCCAGCAGCCCAGCTGGAGGAAACACCGGGGAGCTGTTTTTT	CASSPAGGNTGELFF
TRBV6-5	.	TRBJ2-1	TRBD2	TGTGCCAGCATCGATAGCGGGGGGGCCAGTGAGCAGTTCTTC	CASIDSGGASEQFF
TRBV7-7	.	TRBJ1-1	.	TGTGCTAGCAGCCGGGGGAGTTTGGCAGAAGCTTTCTTT	CASSRGSLAEAFF
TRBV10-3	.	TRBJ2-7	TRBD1	TGTGCCATCAGTCCTGACATCGGGACAGGGTCCCACGAGCAGTACTTC	CAISPDIGTGSHEQYF